This record concerns one T cell receptor (beta chain) sequence. The data originate from a study of CXCR3-negative and CXCR3-positive naive CD8 T cells. UMI-tagged TRB cDNA libraries were built via 5' RACE. With the 5' RACE reads reprocessed, TCRdb shows one record per CDR3 protein and no DNA. The sample holds about 48,000 distinct CDR3 sequences. The CDR3 contains 12 residues. CDR1 is SQVTM, CDR2 ANQGSEA, per germline. The sample taken for sequencing was memory CD8+ T cells from blood. The sequence was obtained from a human donor in good health. Some clones in this sample may be carry-over from other donors' samples. The rearrangement uses TRBV29-1 and TRBJ2-5. The CDR3 loop reads CSVERNQETQYF.